The rows below give T cell receptor beta chains drawn from one sample of a study of blood T cell repertoires in COVID-19. The method was immunoSEQ multiplex PCR; TCRdb's version includes in-frame clones alone and lacks a portion of them. The repertoire holds around 150,000 clones, with 86% as singletons. What was sequenced was peripheral blood. The receptors here all came from a man between 65 and 80 years old with acute or convalescent COVID-19. Both conserved end residues are part of each CDR3. Each record gives: J gene, D gene, clone size, V gene, CDR3 length, CDR3 protein, CDR3 DNA. The D gene is left open where the match is weak. Rows give clone size only sometimes, using once, few, many, or a class for an expanded clone.

>TRBJ1-2|TRBD1|.|TRBV18|17
CASSPLRGQAAPYGYTF
TGTGCCAGCTCACCACTAAGAGGACAGGCCGCCCCGTATGGCTACACCTTC
>TRBJ1-5|TRBD1|.|TRBV5-1|14
CASSAGTGNQPQHF
TGCGCCAGCAGCGCCGGGACAGGGAATCAGCCCCAGCATTTT
>TRBJ1-5|TRBD1|.|TRBV5-4|15
CASSPDRGDSQPQHF
TGTGCCAGCAGCCCGGACAGGGGGGACTCTCAGCCCCAGCATTTT
>TRBJ2-5|TRBD2|.|TRBV9|17
CASSVGATTSGEETQYF
TGTGCCAGCAGCGTAGGGGCAACGACTAGCGGGGAAGAGACCCAGTACTTC
>TRBJ2-2|.|once|TRBV5-4|13
CASSLVSTGELFF
TGTGCCAGCAGCTTGGTTAGCACCGGGGAGCTGTTTTTT
>TRBJ2-2|TRBD2|.|TRBV29-1|15
CSVVMAGVGTGELFF
TGCAGCGTTGTAATGGCGGGAGTGGGCACCGGGGAGCTGTTTTTT
>TRBJ2-6|TRBD1|.|TRBV11-2|15
CASSLAGGGANVLTF
TGTGCCAGCAGCTTAGCAGGGGGTGGGGCCAACGTCCTGACTTTC
>TRBJ2-3|TRBD2|.|TRBV15|17
CATSREGAGGPSDTQYF
TGTGCCACCAGCAGAGAAGGAGCGGGAGGGCCCTCAGATACGCAGTATTTT
>TRBJ1-4|TRBD1|.|TRBV2|14
CASTGQGVWEKLFF
TGTGCCAGCACCGGACAGGGAGTCTGGGAAAAACTGTTTTTT
>TRBJ1-2|TRBD1|.|TRBV19|16
CASSRGPGQGAFGYTF
TGTGCCAGTAGTAGGGGACCGGGACAGGGGGCATTTGGCTACACCTTC
>TRBJ2-2|TRBD2|.|TRBV5-4|16
CASSLAGGPDTGELFF
TGTGCCAGCAGCCTAGCGGGAGGGCCGGACACCGGGGAGCTGTTTTTT
>TRBJ1-1|.|.|TRBV19|19
CASSIDLYRGAVRNTEAFF
TGTGCCAGTAGTATAGATCTATATCGGGGGGCAGTGAGGAACACTGAAGCTTTCTTT